This T cell receptor (beta chain) was captured by sequencing in a study of T cell clonality in common variable immunodeficiency (dated by TCRdb to the mid-2010s). Most of the CVID patients and most of the healthy controls were of Caucasian heritage. Heparinized peripheral whole blood samples of about 5 to 9 ml were collected from each donor. Genomic DNA from adults with common variable immune deficiency (CVID) and from healthy adult controls was used for sequencing of TCRbeta CDR3 repertoires. There were 22 healthy adult volunteers in the control group (around twelve female and around ten male), ranging in age from about 23 to 66 years, with a mean age of almost 35. To isolate peripheral blood mononuclear cells, diluted blood was subjected to density centrifugation over Hypaque 1077 or Ficoll-Paque. Genomic DNA was obtained from unsorted mononuclear cells through either Qiagen column purification or a centrifugation-based method.

CDR1 and CDR2 are read off the germline V gene (reference sequence) as DFQATT and SNEGSKA. From its cysteine to its phenylalanine, the CDR3 spans 12 amino acids. The DNA has 27 bases, all within the CDR3, and is read from base 1. For sequencing, equivalent amounts of genomic DNA were input from CVID and control samples. For every sample, a 60 bp segment covering the rearranged TCRbeta CDR3 region was amplified and then sequenced. The immunoSEQ assay, a bias-corrected multiplex PCR combined with high-throughput sequencing, was used to amplify TCRbeta. The authors processed their data as follows. Every unique nucleotide sequence was considered a clone and was annotated with V, D and J genes, copy number and frequency. Sequences were labeled productive if in frame, and non-productive if out of frame or containing stop codons. Clonality was calculated from Shannon's entropy as previously described. The predicted amino acid sequences of productive clones were used to derive the mean CDR3 Kyte-Doolittle hydropathy. Using the R hclust function, scaled V gene usage was clustered hierarchically with Manhattan distance and complete linkage. To assess clone sharing by CDR3 amino acid sequence, 12 repertoires per group were resampled over 100 rounds. The repertoires were screened for 65 to 75 published EBV-specific TCRbeta sequences and 200 to 250 published CMV-specific TCRbeta sequences. Analysis left out two CVID samples that produced under 10,000 sequences, so 42 CVID repertoires remained. Imported from immuneACCESS, the table was reduced by TCRdb to in-frame sequences with V and J called. These copies leave out some clones; in studies compared against another copy, an unresolved V gene accounts for under half, and the cause of the remainder is not known. The V and J calls and clone size were taken over from that table, and D and trimming were inferred from the DNA. With tens of thousands of clones recorded, this sample contains no clone counted only once. Clones ranked in the top ten supply 5.4% of the sample.

This clone was detected many times. Its antigen target is currently unknown. The read ends 3 residues before the CDR3 terminus; that terminus is restored from the germline J gene. On the study overall, not on this receptor specifically: Increased TCRbeta clonality was found in CVID subjects compared with healthy controls (t-test p = 0.018), with the increase being most characteristic of about a third of subjects. Fewer TCRbeta clones were shared among CVID subjects than among healthy controls (p < 0.0001). Even though DNA input was equal, the average per sample came to about 81,820 unique sequences for controls compared with about 31,547 for CVID samples. According to the authors, figuring out what caused the increased clonality in CVID would require sequencing the repertoires of T cell subpopulations. CVID TCRbeta sequences were reported to have fewer deletions and N-nucleotide insertions and to lack highly modified clones with 13 or more V deletions. Differences among patients in the CVID cohort limited the correlations between repertoire features and clinical complications.

The chain was built from TRBV20-1 and TRBJ2-3; a weak D assignment points to TRBD2 (6 bases agree). Source material: peripheral blood mononuclear cells. The receptor comes from a person between 18 and 75 years old in good health. The CDR3 loop reads CSIWRGTDTQYF. The sequenced part of the CDR3 DNA is TGCAGCATCTGGAGGGGAACAGATACG.